The entry that follows covers one T cell receptor beta chain sequence. Germline CDR1 is SGHRS and CDR2 is YFSETQ. The V end was cut by 4 bases, the J end by 0 bases, with 7 bases between. There are 13 residues in the CDR3. The data stem from a study of blood T cell repertoires in COVID-19. The repertoire was sequenced with immunoSEQ multiplex PCR; TCRdb's copy has only in-frame clones and lacks some. The table shows roughly 220,000 clones, with roughly 82% occurring only once. The V call is TRBV5-1, the J call TRBJ1-2; D gene ambiguous. The sequence derives from a woman between 35 and 50 years old who had recovered from COVID-19. The sequenced sample consisted of peripheral blood. The CDR3 reads CASSEGPNYGYTF. CDR3 DNA: TGCGCCAGCAGCGAGGGCCCTAACTATGGCTACACCTTC.